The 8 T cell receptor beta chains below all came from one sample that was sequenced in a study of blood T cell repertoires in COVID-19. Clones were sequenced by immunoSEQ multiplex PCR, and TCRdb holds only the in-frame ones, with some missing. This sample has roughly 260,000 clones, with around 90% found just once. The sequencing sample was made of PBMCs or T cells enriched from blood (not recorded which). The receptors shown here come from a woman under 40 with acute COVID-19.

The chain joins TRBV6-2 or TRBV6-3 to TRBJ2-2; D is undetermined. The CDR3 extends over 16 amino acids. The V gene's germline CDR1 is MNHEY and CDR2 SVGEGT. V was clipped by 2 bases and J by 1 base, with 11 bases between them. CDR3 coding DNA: TGTGCCAGCAGTTACCCTACGTCTAGGAACACCGGGGAGCTGTTTTTT. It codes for CASSYPTSRNTGELFF.

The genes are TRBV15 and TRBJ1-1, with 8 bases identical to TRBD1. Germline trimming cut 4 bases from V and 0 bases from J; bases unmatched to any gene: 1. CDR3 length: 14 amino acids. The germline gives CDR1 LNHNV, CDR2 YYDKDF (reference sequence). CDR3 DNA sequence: TGTGCCACCAGCACAGGGGGCCTGAACACTGAAGCTTTCTTT. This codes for CATSTGGLNTEAFF.

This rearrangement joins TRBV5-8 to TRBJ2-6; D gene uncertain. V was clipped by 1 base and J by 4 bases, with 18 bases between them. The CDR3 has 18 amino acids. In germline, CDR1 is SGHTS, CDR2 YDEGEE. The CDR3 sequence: CASSLRPYRASGANVLTF. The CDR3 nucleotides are TGTGCCAGCAGCTTGCGGCCCTATCGAGCGAGCGGGGCCAACGTCCTGACTTTC.

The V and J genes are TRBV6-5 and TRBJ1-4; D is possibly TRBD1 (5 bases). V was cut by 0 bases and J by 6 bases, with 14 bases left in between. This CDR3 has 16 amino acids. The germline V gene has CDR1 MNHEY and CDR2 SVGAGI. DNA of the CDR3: TGTGCCAGCAGTTACTCGAGGAGCAGGGTGGATGAAAAACTGTTTTTT. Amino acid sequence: CASSYSRSRVDEKLFF.

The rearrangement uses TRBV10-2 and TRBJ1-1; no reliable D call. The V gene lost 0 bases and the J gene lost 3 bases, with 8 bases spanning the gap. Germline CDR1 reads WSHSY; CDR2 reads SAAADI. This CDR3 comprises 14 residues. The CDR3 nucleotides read TGCGCCAGCAGTGAGTCCTCAGAAGACACTGAAGCTTTCTTT. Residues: CASSESSEDTEAFF.

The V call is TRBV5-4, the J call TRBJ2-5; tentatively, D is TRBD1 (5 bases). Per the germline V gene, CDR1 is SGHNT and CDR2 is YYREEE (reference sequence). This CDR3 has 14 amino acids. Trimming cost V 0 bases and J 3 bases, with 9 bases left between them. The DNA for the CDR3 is TGTGCCAGCAGCTTGGAGGGGTTTGAAGAGACCCAGTACTTC. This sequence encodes CASSLEGFEETQYF.

In DNA, the CDR3 is TGCGCCAGCAGCCAACGTGTTGCAGGGAACACTGAAGCTTTCTTT. Protein product: CASSQRVAGNTEAFF. The chain couples TRBV4-3 to TRBJ1-1, with D hard to call. From germline, CDR1 is LGHNA and CDR2 YSLEER. CDR3 length: 15 residues. V lost 2 bases and J 1 base, leaving 11 bases between the germline ends.

Written as DNA, the CDR3 is TGTGCCAGCAGCGGTCATTCCTATAATTCACCCCTCCACTTT. Translation gives CASSGHSYNSPLHF. This chain connects TRBV6-5 to TRBJ1-6; D gene uncertain. This CDR3 comprises 14 residues. The V gene lost 6 bases and the J gene lost 1 base, with 7 bases spanning the gap. In germline, CDR1 is MNHEY, CDR2 SVGAGI.